The 21 T cell receptor beta chains below all came from one sample that was sequenced in a study of T cell changes during pregnancy in multiple sclerosis. Libraries were prepared by immunoSEQ multiplex PCR; TCRdb keeps only in-frame clonotypes and omits some of them. Of under 95,000 clones listed, about nine tenths were seen once; the top ten hold 1.5% to 2%. The source material was peripheral blood, sampled after pregnancy. These receptors were collected from a female donor in good health, enrolled as a control in a pregnancy study.

The V and J genes are TRBV19 and TRBJ1-2, with a tentative D call TRBD1 (5 bases). Germline CDR1 LNHDA, CDR2 SQIVND (reference sequence). V lost 6 bases, J lost 4 bases, and 12 bases lay in between. The CDR3 length is 13 residues. CDR3 bases: TGTGCCAGTAGCTTGACAGCCCGCTATGGCTACACCTTC. It is translated as CASSLTARYGYTF.

The chain links TRBV30 to TRBJ1-6, with D possibly matching TRBD1 (6 bases). The V gene lost 0 bases and the J gene lost 7 bases, with 10 bases spanning the gap. The CDR3 runs to 14 residues. The germline V gene has CDR1 GTSNPN and CDR2 SVGIG (reference sequence). The CDR3 coding sequence is TGTGCCTGGAGTGTATCGACAGGAAATTCACCCCTCCACTTT. Protein: CAWSVSTGNSPLHF.

J is TRBJ1-6 and V is TRBV9; D is unresolved. The CDR3 totals 13 residues. Trimming pared 3 bases from V and 5 bases from J, leaving 6 bases between. The V gene's germline CDR1 is SGDLS and CDR2 YYNGEE. CDR3 protein: CASSGQNNSPLHF. The CDR3 nucleotides are TGTGCCAGCAGCGGCCAGAATAATTCACCCCTCCACTTT.

A remark on this clone: At one boundary the junction diverges from the germline segment, which might be a read error. This chain links TRBV28 with TRBJ1-3, with 7 bases lining up with TRBD1. CDR1 is MDHEN and CDR2 is SYDVKM in the germline V gene. The CDR3 is 16 amino acids. This CDR3 reads CASSPTGDRLGDTIYF. For the CDR3, the DNA is TGTGCCAGCAGCCCAACCGGGGACAGACTTGGAGACACCATATATTTT. The whole variable domain, filled in from reference TRBV28 and TRBJ1-3, reads DVKVTQSSRYLVKRTGEKVFLECVQDMDHENMFWYRQDPGLGLRLIYFSYDVKMKEKGDIPEGYSVSREKKERFSLILESASTNQTSMYLCASSPTGDRLGDTIYFGEGSWLTVV.

The chain joins TRBV7-6 to TRBJ2-1; 7 nucleotides line up with TRBD1. V trimming: 5 bases; J trimming: 0 bases; junction bases outside the gene matches: 4. The CDR3 has 15 residues. The germline gives CDR1 SGHVS, CDR2 FNYEAQ. CDR3: CASSPWTGSYNEQFF. CDR3 DNA sequence: TGTGCCAGCAGCCCGTGGACAGGCTCCTACAATGAGCAGTTCTTC.

The chain recombines TRBV2 with TRBJ2-1, with a possible D match to TRBD2 (7 bases). This CDR3 region has 13 residues. Per germline, CDR1 SNHLY and CDR2 FYNNEI. This CDR3 reads CAGGGERYNEQFF. The CDR3 DNA reads TGTGCAGGGGGGGGAGAACGCTACAATGAGCAGTTCTTC.

Written as DNA, the CDR3 is TGTGCCAGCTCACCAGTTCTAGACAGGGGGTTTAATTCACCCCTCCACTTT. Translating it yields CASSPVLDRGFNSPLHF. The chain couples TRBV18 to TRBJ1-6; 9 bases agree with TRBD1. After removal of 2 bases from V and 6 bases from J, the junction contained 8 bases not matched to a gene. The CDR3 loop spans 17 amino acids. Germline CDR1 and CDR2: KGHSH and LQKENI.

The V and J genes are TRBV10-3 and TRBJ2-7, with D possibly TRBD1 on 6 matching bases. Germline lookup yields CDR1 ENHRY and CDR2 SYGVKD. The CDR3 sequence is 14 residues long. Between the trimmed V and J ends, which lost 6 bases and 1 base, there was a span of 13 bases. The CDR3 is CAIRTGIRSYEQYF. CDR3 sequence (DNA): TGTGCCATCAGAACAGGGATCAGATCCTACGAGCAGTACTTC.

The V and J genes are TRBV15 and TRBJ1-1, with a possible D match to TRBD1 (5 bases). The CDR3 extends over 13 amino acids. Trimming removed 8 bases at V and 12 bases at J, with 22 bases between. Germline CDR1 and CDR2: LNHNV and YYDKDF (reference sequence). The CDR3 sequence: CATADPAGSWPFF. For the CDR3, the DNA is TGTGCCACCGCCGATCCGGCAGGGTCATGGCCTTTCTTT.

This chain joins TRBV5-1 and TRBJ1-6, with D tentatively TRBD1 (5 bases). Germline-derived CDR1 and CDR2 are SGHRS and YFSETQ. The length of the CDR3 is 14 residues. The germline V and J ends were trimmed by 3 bases and 8 bases, with 12 bases remaining between them. As DNA, the CDR3 is TGCGCCAGCAGCTCTCAGGGTTGGGATTCACCCCTCCACTTT. Its translation is CASSSQGWDSPLHF.

This clone has a single count. The chain has TRBV4-3 and TRBJ2-5; D gene uncertain. This CDR3 is 15 amino acids long. Trimming shortened V by 4 bases and J by 2 bases, and 14 bases separated the two germline ends. Germline-derived CDR1 and CDR2 are LGHNA and YSLEER. Written as DNA, the CDR3 is TGCGCCAGCAGCCCTTCGAGACTTTTTCAAGAGACCCAGTACTTC. Translating it yields CASSPSRLFQETQYF.

The V call is TRBV7-9, the J call TRBJ2-2; TRBD2 matches at 7 bases. Germline V gives CDR1 SEHNR, CDR2 FQNEAQ (reference sequence). The CDR3 is 14 amino acids. After removal of 10 bases from V and 6 bases from J, the junction contained 11 bases not matched to a gene. CDR3 protein: CAIPQTSRAGELFF. The CDR3 DNA follows: TGTGCCATCCCACAGACTAGCCGGGCCGGGGAGCTGTTTTTT.

The rearrangement links TRBV7-9 to TRBJ2-2; tentatively, D is TRBD1 (5 bases). This CDR3 has 13 residues. V lost 6 bases to trimming and J lost 6 bases, with 11 bases between them. Germline CDR1 and CDR2: SEHNR and FQNEAQ (reference sequence). CDR3 loop: CASRLQGPGELFF. CDR3 DNA: TGTGCCAGCAGGCTCCAGGGTCCCGGGGAGCTGTTTTTT.

The chain uses TRBV21-1 and TRBJ1-2. TRBV21-1 is flagged as a pseudogene. CDR3 size: 14 residues. As DNA, the CDR3 is TGTGCCAGCATCAAAGGGGGGGGTGACTATGGCTACACCTTC. The encoded protein is CASIKGGGDYGYTF.

The CDR3 loop is CASRTQGQINEKLFF. In nucleotides, the CDR3 is TGTGCCAGCAGGACCCAGGGACAGATTAATGAAAAACTGTTTTTT. V usage is TRBV2 and J usage is TRBJ1-4; 7 bases match TRBD1. CDR1 and CDR2 from the germline V gene are SNHLY and FYNNEI. V trimming: 6 bases; J trimming: 4 bases; junction bases outside the gene matches: 8. The CDR3 loop spans 15 amino acids. The full variable domain, its missing parts supplied by reference TRBV2 and TRBJ1-4, is EPEVTQTPSHQVTQMGQEVILRCVPISNHLYFYWYRQILGQKVEFLVSFYNNEISEKSEIFDDQFSVERPDGSNFTLKIRSTKLEDSAMYFCASRTQGQINEKLFFGSGTQLSVL.

The genes are TRBV2 and TRBJ2-5; 8 bases map to TRBD2. V gave up 5 bases and J gave up 4 bases; unmatched junction bases: 9. The CDR3 runs to 15 residues. CDR1 SNHLY and CDR2 FYNNEI come from the germline V gene. The CDR3 loop is CASSRSGDLRETQYF. Written as DNA, the CDR3 is TGTGCCAGCAGTCGTAGCGGGGATCTACGAGAGACCCAGTACTTC.

The chain employs TRBV7-2 and TRBJ1-6, with no clear D. Germline V lookup: CDR1 SGHTA, CDR2 FQGNSA. The V end was cut by 4 bases, the J end by 18 bases, with 13 bases between. The CDR3 totals 11 residues. The chain's CDR3 is CASSCNPSGHF. In DNA form, the CDR3 reads TGTGCCAGCAGCTGTAATCCCTCCGGCCACTTT.

This chain joins TRBV6-5 and TRBJ2-7; 10 nucleotides line up with TRBD1. CDR1 and CDR2 from the germline V gene are MNHEY and SVGAGI. With 4 bases clipped from V and 2 bases from J, the junction kept 8 bases outside the gene matches. The CDR3 totals 16 residues. CDR3 loop: CASSSRVGQGAYEQYF. The CDR3 DNA reads as TGTGCCAGCAGTTCTCGCGTCGGACAGGGGGCCTACGAGCAGTACTTC.

The table lists this clone with a count of one. The V and J genes are TRBV7-9 and TRBJ2-3; a possible D gene is TRBD2 (6 bases). Germline values: CDR1 SEHNR, CDR2 FQNEAQ (reference sequence). This CDR3 region has 14 residues. Trimming pared 5 bases from V and 5 bases from J, leaving 14 bases between. This CDR3 reads CASSVSGSKDTQYF. DNA for the CDR3: TGTGCCAGCAGCGTTAGCGGATCGAAAGATACGCAGTATTTT.

This sequence joins TRBV7-2 and TRBJ1-5; possible D gene TRBD1, 5 bases. V lost 5 bases to trimming and J lost 2 bases, with 13 bases between them. The germline V gene encodes CDR1 SGHTA and CDR2 FQGNSA. The CDR3 loop spans 15 amino acids. In DNA form, the CDR3 reads TGTGCCAGCAGCCCACGGAGGGGCGGCAATCAGCCCCAGCATTTT. Translating it yields CASSPRRGGNQPQHF.

This chain joins TRBV19 and TRBJ2-5; D is ambiguous. The germline V gene has CDR1 LNHDA and CDR2 SQIVND (reference sequence). The CDR3 totals 12 residues. V shed 5 bases and J shed 0 bases, with 4 bases lying between them. In nucleotides, the CDR3 is TGTGCCAGTAGTCCGGACCAAGAGACCCAGTACTTC. Translated, it gives CASSPDQETQYF.